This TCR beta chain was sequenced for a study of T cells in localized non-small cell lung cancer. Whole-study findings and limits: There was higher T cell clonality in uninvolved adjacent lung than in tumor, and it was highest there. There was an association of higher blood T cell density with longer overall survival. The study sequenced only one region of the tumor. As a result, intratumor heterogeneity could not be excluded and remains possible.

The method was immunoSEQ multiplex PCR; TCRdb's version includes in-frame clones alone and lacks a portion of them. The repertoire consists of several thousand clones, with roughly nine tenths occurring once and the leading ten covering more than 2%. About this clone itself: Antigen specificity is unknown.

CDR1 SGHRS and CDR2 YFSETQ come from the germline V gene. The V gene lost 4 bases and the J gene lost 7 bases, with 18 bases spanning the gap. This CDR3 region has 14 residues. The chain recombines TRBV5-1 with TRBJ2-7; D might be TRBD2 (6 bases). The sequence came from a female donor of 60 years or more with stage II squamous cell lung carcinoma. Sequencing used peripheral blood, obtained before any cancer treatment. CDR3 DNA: TGCGCCAGCAGCGCGGGACTTGCAGCTGGGGAGCAGTACTTC. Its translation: CASSAGLAAGEQYF.